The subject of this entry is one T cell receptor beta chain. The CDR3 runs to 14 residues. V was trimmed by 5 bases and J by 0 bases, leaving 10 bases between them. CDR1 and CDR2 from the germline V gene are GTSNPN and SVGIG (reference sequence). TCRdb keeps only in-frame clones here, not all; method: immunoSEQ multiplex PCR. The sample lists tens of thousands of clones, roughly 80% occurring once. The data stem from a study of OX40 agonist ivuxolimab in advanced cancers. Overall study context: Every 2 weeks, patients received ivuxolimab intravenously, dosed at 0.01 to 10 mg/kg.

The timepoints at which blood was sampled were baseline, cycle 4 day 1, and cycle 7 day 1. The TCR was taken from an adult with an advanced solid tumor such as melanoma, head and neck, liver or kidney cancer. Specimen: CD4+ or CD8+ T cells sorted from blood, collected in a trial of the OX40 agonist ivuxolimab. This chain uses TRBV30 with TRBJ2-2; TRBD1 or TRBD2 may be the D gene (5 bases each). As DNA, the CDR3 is TGTGCCTGGGAGGGGCAGGCGAACACCGGGGAGCTGTTTTTT. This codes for CAWEGQANTGELFF.